A selection of T cell receptor beta chains follows, all from one sample in a study of blood T cell repertoires in COVID-19. This table comes from immunoSEQ multiplex PCR, and its TCRdb copy is limited to in-frame clones, with some not included. This sample has fewer than 350,000 clones, with about nine tenths found just once. Input material: PBMCs or T cells enriched from blood (not recorded which). The receptors here all came from a woman aged 40 to 50 who had recovered from COVID-19. Each CDR3 is given with its conserved first and last residue. The D gene is left open where the match is weak. Size values are once, few and many counts, or a class for expanded clones, and some rows have none.

d_gene	v_gene	j_gene	abundance	CDR3aa	CDR3nt
TRBD1	TRBV28	TRBJ1-2	NA	CASSLGQGRYGYTF	TGTGCCAGCAGTCTCGGACAGGGAAGATATGGCTACACCTTC
TRBD2	TRBV5-1	TRBJ2-1	once	CASTYLAGFNNEQFF	TGCGCCAGTACTTATTTAGCGGGCTTTAACAATGAGCAGTTCTTC
TRBD2	TRBV5-4	TRBJ2-5	NA	CASSRGLATQETQYF	TGTGCCAGCAGTCGCGGACTAGCCACCCAAGAGACCCAGTACTTC
NA	TRBV14	TRBJ1-2	NA	CASSQSWQGGGYTF	TGTGCCAGCAGCCAATCCTGGCAGGGAGGCGGCTACACCTTC
NA	TRBV21-1	TRBJ2-7	NA	CASSKGDRVGYEQYF	TGTGCCAGCAGCAAAGGGGACAGGGTGGGGTACGAGCAGTACTTC
TRBD1	TRBV5-8	TRBJ1-5	NA	CASSSGTGANQPQHF	TGTGCCAGCAGCTCCGGGACAGGAGCTAATCAGCCCCAGCATTTT
NA	TRBV19	TRBJ1-2	NA	CASSIFLGRQQLTNYGYTF	TGTGCCAGTAGTATCTTTTTGGGGCGGCAGCAACTCACGAACTATGGCTACACCTTC
NA	TRBV11-2	TRBJ1-5	NA	CASSLSPVPQPQHF	TGTGCCAGCAGCTTATCCCCAGTTCCTCAGCCCCAGCATTTT
TRBD1	TRBV20-1	TRBJ2-1	NA	CSASSAGQGYNEQFF	TGCAGTGCTAGTAGTGCGGGACAGGGCTACAATGAGCAGTTCTTC
NA	TRBV3-1/TRBV3-2	TRBJ1-2	once	CASSRTSEGVYTF	TGTGCCAGCAGCCGAACCTCAGAAGGGGTCTACACCTTC
TRBD2	TRBV10-3	TRBJ2-3	once	CAISDTSGNTDTQYF	TGTGCCATCAGTGATACTAGCGGGAACACAGATACGCAGTATTTT
NA	TRBV15	TRBJ2-3	NA	CATSRDRGAGTDTQYF	TGTGCCACCAGCAGAGATCGGGGGGCTGGCACAGATACGCAGTATTTT
TRBD1	TRBV3-1/TRBV3-2	TRBJ1-2	NA	CASSQGRQGGGYTF	TGTGCCAGCAGCCAAGGTCGACAGGGCGGAGGCTACACCTTC
NA	TRBV10-3	TRBJ1-2	NA	CAISARTDEYGYTF	TGTGCCATCAGCGCCCGGACAGATGAGTATGGCTACACCTTC
NA	TRBV2	TRBJ2-5	NA	CATAARLDATQYF	TGTGCCACAGCGGCTCGGCTGGATGCGACCCAGTACTTC
TRBD2	TRBV18	TRBJ2-3	NA	CASSPVAGGTTDTQYF	TGTGCCAGCTCACCAGTTGCGGGAGGAACCACAGATACGCAGTATTTT
TRBD1	TRBV6-5	TRBJ1-1	NA	CASTTGGNTEAFF	TGTGCCAGTACGACAGGGGGCAACACTGAAGCTTTCTTT
NA	TRBV9	TRBJ2-7	NA	CASSVGQGLHEQYF	TGTGCCAGCAGCGTAGGGCAGGGTCTGCACGAGCAGTACTTC
NA	TRBV19	TRBJ2-2	NA	CASSVTGYTGELFF	TGTGCCAGTAGTGTAACAGGGTACACCGGGGAGCTGTTTTTT
TRBD1	TRBV5-4	TRBJ2-5	NA	CASSMGQAETQYF	TGTGCCAGCAGCATGGGACAGGCCGAGACCCAGTACTTC
TRBD1	TRBV29-1	TRBJ2-3	NA	CSVADRATDTQYF	TGCAGCGTTGCGGACAGGGCCACAGATACGCAGTATTTT
NA	TRBV18	TRBJ1-1	NA	CASSPQNPGNAEAFF	TGTGCCAGCTCACCACAAAACCCGGGGAACGCTGAAGCTTTCTTT
TRBD2	TRBV4-2	TRBJ2-7	NA	CASSQGEAGAYEQYF	TGTGCCAGCAGCCAAGGGGAGGCGGGAGCCTACGAGCAGTACTTC
NA	TRBV6-5	TRBJ2-7	NA	CASSYNQGASYEQYF	TGTGCCAGCAGTTATAACCAGGGTGCATCCTACGAGCAGTACTTC
TRBD1	TRBV6-5	TRBJ2-5	once	CASRRGQGIQETQYF	TGTGCCAGCAGACGGGGACAGGGGATACAAGAGACCCAGTACTTC
NA	TRBV2	TRBJ1-1	NA	CASSALGGNTEAFF	TGTGCCAGCAGTGCCTTAGGGGGGAACACTGAAGCTTTCTTT